This is a list of T cell receptor beta chains from one sample in a study of T cells in Graves' hyperthyroidism and ophthalmopathy. TCRdb used MiXCR to reprocess the multiplex PCR reads, holding one entry per CDR3 protein. The sample has about 210,000 distinct CDR3 sequences; around 17% are singletons. The source material was blood. These receptor sequences come from a man aged 40-50 years with Graves' hyperthyroidism. Both conserved end residues are part of each CDR3. The order of the fields is J gene, V gene, clone size, D gene, CDR3 protein, CDR3 DNA. The D gene is left open where the match is weak. The size field is filled for only some rows; it gives once, few, many or a size class.

TRBJ2-1	TRBV10-1	many	TRBD2	CASSEGVAGDNEQFF	TGCGCCAGCAGTGAGGGAGTAGCGGGGGACAATGAGCAGTTCTTC
TRBJ2-1	TRBV7-9	many	TRBD2	CASSSGTSNTNEQFF	TGTGCCAGCAGCTCCGGGACTAGTAATACGAATGAGCAGTTCTTC
TRBJ2-3	TRBV5-1	many	NA	CASSFAGKSTDTQYF	TGCGCCAGCAGCTTTGCGGGCAAGAGCACAGATACGCAGTATTTT
TRBJ2-5	TRBV7-2	NA	TRBD1	CASSSGQGEETQYF	TGTGCCAGCAGCTCGGGGCAGGGGGAAGAGACCCAGTACTTC
TRBJ1-6	TRBV12-3/TRBV12-4	NA	TRBD1	CASSSPGQGNSPLHF	TGTGCCAGCAGTTCCCCGGGACAGGGAAATTCACCCCTCCACTTT
TRBJ1-1	TRBV19	NA	NA	CASSMWGGRVIAEAFF	TGTGCCAGTAGTATGTGGGGGGGGCGAGTAATCGCTGAAGCTTTCTTT
TRBJ2-1	TRBV24-1	many	NA	CATSTTPWTDTITLSSYNEQFF	TGTGCCACCAGTACCACGCCTTGGACAGACACGATTACCTTGAGCTCCTACAATGAGCAGTTCTTC
TRBJ1-3	TRBV7-2	few	NA	CASSHSTGTFSGNTIYF	TGTGCCAGCAGTCACTCCACAGGGACTTTCTCTGGAAACACCATATATTTT
TRBJ1-1	TRBV5-1	few	NA	CASRPTGGNTEAFF	TGCGCCAGCAGACCCACGGGGGGGAACACTGAAGCTTTCTTT
TRBJ2-1	TRBV4-1	NA	NA	CASSQGTGLQFF	TGCGCCAGCAGCCAAGGGACTGGATTACAGTTCTTC
TRBJ2-1	TRBV18	many	NA	CASSPPGLGYNEQFF	TGTGCCAGCTCACCCCCGGGATTAGGCTACAATGAGCAGTTCTTC
TRBJ1-1	TRBV3-1	NA	NA	CASSLQPGETEAFF	TGTGCCAGCAGCCTACAGCCGGGTGAGACTGAAGCTTTCTTT
TRBJ2-7	TRBV11-2	many	NA	CASSLFTSLDEQYF	TGTGCCAGCAGCTTATTTACCTCCTTGGACGAGCAGTACTTC
TRBJ2-1	TRBV4-1	few	TRBD1	CASSQVTGTGNEQFF	TGCGCCAGCAGCCAAGTAACCGGGACAGGGAATGAGCAGTTCTTC
TRBJ2-4	TRBV13	few	TRBD2	CASSLAAGGPKKNIQYF	TGTGCCAGCAGCTTAGCAGCGGGGGGGCCTAAAAAAAACATTCAGTACTTC
TRBJ2-1	TRBV9	many	TRBD2	CASSVGRSGGPGDEQFF	TGTGCCAGCAGCGTAGGTAGAAGCGGGGGGCCAGGGGATGAGCAGTTCTTC
TRBJ2-2	TRBV6-1	few	NA	CASSERKERELFF	TGTGCCAGCAGTGAAAGGAAGGAGAGGGAGCTGTTTTTT
TRBJ2-3	TRBV27	many	NA	CASSVAGKVDTQYF	TGTGCCAGCAGTGTTGCGGGGAAGGTAGATACGCAGTATTTT
TRBJ2-2	TRBV2	many	NA	CASRQGTGELFF	TGTGCCAGCCGCCAGGGAACCGGGGAGCTGTTTTTT
TRBJ2-4	TRBV30	NA	TRBD1	CAWSLTGGLAIQYF	TGTGCCTGGAGCCTGACAGGGGGCTTGGCCATTCAGTACTTC
TRBJ2-5	TRBV28	NA	TRBD1	CASNIPGGTQYF	TGTGCCAGCAATATACCAGGGGGGACCCAGTACTTC
TRBJ2-5	TRBV7-9	many	TRBD1	CASSPGQGKETQYF	TGTGCCAGCAGCCCCGGACAGGGAAAAGAGACCCAGTACTTC
TRBJ2-5	TRBV5-1	many	TRBD2	CASSPGTTRETQYF	TGCGCCAGCAGCCCCGGGACTACCAGAGAGACCCAGTACTTC
TRBJ1-1	TRBV2	NA	NA	CASSEAFF	TGTGCCAGCAGTGAAGCTTTCTTT
TRBJ2-3	TRBV29-1	NA	TRBD2	CSVELAGGPGDTQYF	TGCAGCGTTGAACTAGCGGGGGGGCCTGGGGATACGCAGTATTTT
TRBJ2-3	TRBV20-1	many	NA	CSADIPDTQYF	TGCAGTGCCGACATCCCAGATACGCAGTATTTT
TRBJ2-5	TRBV5-5	many	NA	CASIPPGSLETQYF	TGTGCCAGCATCCCCCCCGGCTCCTTAGAGACCCAGTACTTC
TRBJ2-7	TRBV12-3/TRBV12-4	many	NA	CASSFGWVIYEQYF	TGTGCCAGCAGTTTTGGATGGGTGATTTACGAGCAGTACTTC